These 6 T cell receptor beta chains were all obtained from the same sample, sequenced in a study of cytomegalovirus exposure and HLA in healthy donors. Data came from immunoSEQ multiplex PCR; TCRdb stores just in-frame clones and leaves some out. Among just over 65,000 clones listed, approximately 96% were seen once. The sample taken for sequencing was PBMCs. These receptors originate from a woman aged 18-30 years in good health and CMV-seropositive.

J is TRBJ1-4 and V is TRBV27; TRBD1 matches at 9 bases. Germline trimming cut 7 bases from V and 4 bases from J; bases unmatched to any gene: 10. Germline CDR1 MNHEY, CDR2 SMNVEV (reference sequence). The CDR3 spans 16 residues. The CDR3 sequence is CASMNLGQGFNEKLFF. The CDR3 DNA reads TGTGCCAGCATGAATTTAGGACAGGGGTTTAATGAAAAACTGTTTTTT.

This chain joins TRBV7-2 and TRBJ2-1; D is ambiguous. Trimming left V 5 bases short and J 8 bases short, with 16 bases between. Germline CDR1 and CDR2: SGHTA and FQGNSA. This CDR3 spans 14 amino acids. The CDR3: CASSRSQATDEQFF. As DNA, the CDR3 is TGTGCCAGCAGCCGGAGTCAAGCGACCGATGAGCAGTTCTTC.

The chain uses TRBV2 and TRBJ2-2; 8 positions agree with TRBD2. V gave up 1 base and J gave up 4 bases; unmatched junction bases: 5. This CDR3 has 16 amino acids. Germline lookup yields CDR1 SNHLY and CDR2 FYNNEI. The CDR3 here is CASSEGLAGLTGELFF. The CDR3 DNA is TGTGCCAGCAGTGAAGGGCTAGCGGGTCTCACCGGGGAGCTGTTTTTT.

The rearrangement uses TRBV9 and TRBJ2-1; the D gene is possibly TRBD1 (5 bases). The V gene's germline CDR1 is SGDLS and CDR2 YYNGEE. V lost 1 base, J lost 6 bases, and 11 bases lay in between. The CDR3 totals 14 residues. The CDR3 nucleotides are TGTGCCAGCAGCGTAAAGGGGTCTGCCAATGAGCAGTTCTTC. Protein sequence: CASSVKGSANEQFF.

The chain employs TRBV7-9 and TRBJ1-2; 12 bases agree with TRBD1. Germline lookup yields CDR1 SEHNR and CDR2 FQNEAQ (reference sequence). V trimming: 5 bases; J trimming: 7 bases; junction bases outside the gene matches: 2. The CDR3 consists of 13 residues. Written as DNA, the CDR3 is TGTGCCAGCAGCGAGGGACAGGGGGCTGGCTACACCTTC. It specifies CASSEGQGAGYTF.

In DNA, the CDR3 is TGTGCCAGCAGCCCCCCTGGACAGGCCTATGGCTACACCTTC. Residues: CASSPPGQAYGYTF. V usage is TRBV28 and J usage is TRBJ1-2; 7 bases fit TRBD1. Germline trimming cut 6 bases from V and 4 bases from J; bases unmatched to any gene: 8. Per the germline V gene, CDR1 is MDHEN and CDR2 is SYDVKM. CDR3 length: 14 residues.